One and the same sample provided the 28 T cell receptor beta chains below, sequenced in a study of T cell responses to AZD1222 COVID-19 vaccine. Produced via immunoSEQ multiplex PCR; TCRdb's table is partial and in-frame only. The top ten hold around 0.5% of the sample, which has about 180,000 clones, around 88% seen once. The sequencing here drew on peripheral blood, taken on day 0 of AZD1222 vaccination. The receptor source for this set is an adult in good health.

This chain links TRBV24-1 with TRBJ1-4; maybe TRBD1 (6 bases). This CDR3 has 16 residues. Trimming took 6 bases from V and 5 from J, leaving 18 bases between them. Germline CDR1 KGHDR, CDR2 SFDVKD. CDR3 protein: CATSTLVGGGNEKLFF. In DNA, the CDR3 is TGTGCCACCAGTACCCTCGTTGGGGGCGGGAATGAAAAACTGTTTTTT.

The CDR3 reads CASSALVTYNEQFF. CDR3 sequence (DNA): TGTGCCAGCAGCGCACTAGTAACCTACAATGAGCAGTTCTTC. The chain couples TRBV9 to TRBJ2-1; D may be TRBD2 (5 bases). The germline V gene has CDR1 SGDLS and CDR2 YYNGEE. V gave up 3 bases and J gave up 2 bases, with 9 bases separating them. The CDR3 is made up of 14 amino acids.

The genes are TRBV27 and TRBJ1-5; no reliable D call. CDR3 length equals 13 residues. Germline assignment: CDR1 MNHEY and CDR2 SMNVEV (reference sequence). V lost 9 bases, J lost 7 bases, and 16 bases lay in between. The CDR3 DNA reads TGTGCCAGTAGTAACGGGGTTCGACAGCCCCAGCATTTT. Amino acid sequence: CASSNGVRQPQHF.

J is TRBJ2-7 and V is TRBV15; 9 bases agree with TRBD1. Looked up from germline, CDR1 is LNHNV and CDR2 is YYDKDF (reference sequence). The junction had 5 bases not matched to a gene; V was cut back by 5 bases and J by 6 bases. This CDR3 is 13 amino acids long. The CDR3 sequence is CATSLGQGREQYF. For the CDR3, the DNA is TGTGCCACCAGCCTCGGACAGGGGCGCGAGCAGTACTTC.

This clone appeared once. The rearrangement uses TRBV5-4 and TRBJ2-7; 14 bases are a match to TRBD2. The CDR3 has 16 amino acids. The V and J ends lost 4 bases and 7 bases, in that order; junction bases with no gene match: 10. CDR1 is SGHNT and CDR2 is YYREEE in the germline V gene (reference sequence). CDR3 region: CASSDPGLAGVREQYF. DNA for the CDR3: TGTGCCAGCAGCGACCCGGGACTAGCGGGAGTTCGAGAGCAGTACTTC.

The chain is built from TRBV11-2 and TRBJ1-1; TRBD1 might be the D (6 bases). This CDR3 region has 13 residues. V lost 2 bases to trimming and J lost 5 bases, with 9 bases between them. Germline lookup yields CDR1 SGHAT and CDR2 FQNNGV. The CDR3 spells CASSLNRATEAFF. The CDR3 nucleotides read TGTGCCAGCAGCTTAAACAGGGCGACTGAAGCTTTCTTT.

The chain links TRBV6-4 to TRBJ2-2, with 9 bases lining up with TRBD2. The CDR3 sequence is 14 residues long. The V segment lost 10 bases and the J segment 2 bases; nucleotides outside the gene matches: 5. Germline loops: CDR1 MRHNA, CDR2 SNTAGT. The CDR3 region is CATRGLANTGELFF. In nucleotides, the CDR3 is TGTGCCACGCGGGGACTAGCTAACACCGGGGAGCTGTTTTTT.

The rearrangement joins TRBV6-1 to TRBJ1-3; D ambiguous. From germline, CDR1 is MNHNS and CDR2 SASEGT. Between the trimmed V and J ends, which lost 0 bases and 0 bases, there was a span of 9 bases. This CDR3 region has 16 residues. The DNA for the CDR3 is TGTGCCAGCAGTGAAGCGGTCGGGAGCTCTGGAAACACCATATATTTT. Translating it yields CASSEAVGSSGNTIYF.

This clone was counted only a few times. The V call is TRBV19, the J call TRBJ2-2, with 9 positions matching TRBD1. Trimming removed 4 bases from V and 4 bases from J; junction bases left unmatched: 7. CDR1 and CDR2 (germline): LNHDA, SQIVND (reference sequence). This CDR3 has 16 amino acids. The CDR3 here is CASSNSQGAGTGELFF. The CDR3 region has the DNA TGTGCCAGTAGTAACTCACAGGGGGCCGGCACCGGGGAGCTGTTTTTT.

The chain links TRBV9 to TRBJ1-1; no definite D call. CDR1 is SGDLS and CDR2 is YYNGEE in the germline V gene. This CDR3 has 12 residues. V was clipped by 3 bases and J by 7 bases, with 10 bases between them. This CDR3 reads CASSDRGSEAFF. CDR3 nucleotides: TGTGCCAGCAGCGACAGAGGGAGTGAAGCTTTCTTT.

V and J are TRBV6-4 and TRBJ2-7, with no clear D. The CDR3 consists of 9 residues. The germline V gene has CDR1 MRHNA and CDR2 SNTAGT. Trimming left V 11 bases short and J 4 bases short, with 6 bases between. The CDR3 DNA follows: TGTGCCCCTGGGTACGAGCAGTACTTC. It translates to CAPGYEQYF.

J is TRBJ2-7 and V is TRBV7-2; 8 bases line up with TRBD1. V gave up 4 bases and J gave up 2 bases; unmatched junction bases: 7. The CDR3 spans 15 residues. Per the germline V gene, CDR1 is SGHTA and CDR2 is FQGNSA. The CDR3 DNA follows: TGTGCCAGCAGCTACCGAGGACAGGGAGCCTACGAGCAGTACTTC. Translation gives CASSYRGQGAYEQYF.

The gene calls are TRBV28 and TRBJ2-2; 11 positions match TRBD1. This CDR3 has 15 amino acids. V was clipped by 8 bases and J by 4 bases; unmatched bases: 6. Germline CDR1 reads MDHEN; CDR2 reads SYDVKM. DNA of the CDR3: TGTGCCAGCCGCCGGGACAGGGGGTTCACCGGGGAGCTGTTTTTT. Translation gives CASRRDRGFTGELFF.

The chain joins TRBV4-1 to TRBJ2-7; 8 bases line up with TRBD2. The germline V gene encodes CDR1 MGHRA and CDR2 YSYEKL. With 4 bases clipped from V and 2 bases from J, the junction kept 4 bases outside the gene matches. The CDR3 has 14 residues. Here the CDR3 reads CASSLTSVAYEQYF. CDR3 DNA: TGCGCCAGCAGCCTGACTAGCGTCGCCTACGAGCAGTACTTC.

This sequence joins TRBV12-5 and TRBJ1-2; D unclear. V lost 5 bases, J lost 4 bases, and 14 bases lay in between. This CDR3 spans 14 amino acids. CDR1 and CDR2 (germline): LGHNT, FRNRAP. CDR3 DNA: TGTGCTAGTGGTCCCTCGGTCTGGACCTATGGCTACACCTTC. Its protein product is CASGPSVWTYGYTF.

V usage is TRBV7-9 and J usage is TRBJ1-3; the D is unclear. V lost 1 base to trimming and J lost 4 bases, with 14 bases between them. Per germline, CDR1 SEHNR and CDR2 FQNEAQ (reference sequence). This CDR3 is built from 16 residues. CDR3 region: CASSLEGLVGGNTIYF. CDR3 bases: TGTGCCAGCAGCTTAGAAGGCCTGGTGGGAGGAAACACCATATATTTT. Filled out from reference TRBV7-9 and TRBJ1-3, the complete variable domain reads DTGVSQNPRHKITKRGQNVTFRCDPISEHNRLYWYRQTLGQGPEFLTYFQNEAQLEKSRLLSDRFSAERPKGSFSTLEIQRTEQGDSAMYLCASSLEGLVGGNTIYFGEGSWLTVV.

This clone was detected a few times. The chain is built from TRBV4-2 and TRBJ1-6; a possible D gene is TRBD1 (6 bases). The V and J ends lost 4 bases and 8 bases respectively, with 15 bases between them. This CDR3 has 15 amino acids. Looked up from germline, CDR1 is LGHNA and CDR2 is YNFKEQ. CDR3 DNA sequence: TGTGCCAGCAGCCGGTCGGGGGGCCGAGATTCACCCCTCCACTTT. Its translation: CASSRSGGRDSPLHF.

The chain links TRBV3-1 (or the pseudogene TRBV3-2) to TRBJ1-6; D is uncertain. Germline CDR1 and CDR2: LGHDT and YNNKEL (reference sequence). V was pared by 4 bases and J by 2 bases, with 9 bases between. The CDR3 contains 15 residues. The CDR3 loop is CASSPTVPYNSPLHF. CDR3 DNA sequence: TGTGCCAGCAGCCCAACAGTTCCCTATAATTCACCCCTCCACTTT.

This clone was seen a few times. The chain employs TRBV5-4 and TRBJ2-7; no clear D gene. Trimming pared 4 bases from V and 3 bases from J, leaving 5 bases between. The CDR3 runs to 11 residues. CDR1 and CDR2 from the germline V gene are SGHNT and YYREEE (reference sequence). The CDR3 DNA follows: TGTGCCAGCAGCGCCAGCTACGAGCAGTACTTC. Protein: CASSASYEQYF. Using reference TRBV5-4 and TRBJ2-7 for the parts outside the CDR3, the full variable domain is ETGVTQSPTHLIKTRGQQVTLRCSSQSGHNTVSWYQQALGQGPQFIFQYYREEENGRGNFPPRFSGLQFPNYSSELNVNALELDDSALYLCASSASYEQYFGPGTRLTVT.

The V and J genes are TRBV5-1 and TRBJ2-5; TRBD2 aligns across 7 bases. CDR1 and CDR2 (germline): SGHRS, YFSETQ. Unmatched junction bases numbered 9, after V lost 0 bases and J lost 1 base. This CDR3 contains 17 residues. The CDR3 reads CASSLAVAGEGQETQYF. The CDR3 bases are TGCGCCAGCAGCTTGGCCGTGGCCGGGGAGGGCCAAGAGACCCAGTACTTC. Looking up the rest from reference TRBV5-1 and TRBJ2-5 gives the full variable domain: KAGVTQTPRYLIKTRGQQVTLSCSPISGHRSVSWYQQTPGQGLQFLFEYFSETQRNKGNFPGRFSGRQFSNSRSEMNVSTLELGDSALYLCASSLAVAGEGQETQYFGPGTRLLVL.

The chain links TRBV7-9 to TRBJ1-2; D gene unclear. V lost 1 base, J lost 4 bases, and 4 bases lay in between. This CDR3 has 12 amino acids. CDR1 is SEHNR, CDR2 FQNEAQ, per germline (reference sequence). The CDR3 region is CASSLDTYGYTF. Here the CDR3 DNA reads TGTGCCAGCAGCTTAGACACCTATGGCTACACCTTC.

This clone was counted once. V is TRBV28 and J is TRBJ1-1; D is uncertain. Germline values: CDR1 MDHEN, CDR2 SYDVKM. Trimming took 5 bases from V and 5 from J, leaving 9 bases between them. The CDR3 extends over 12 amino acids. CDR3: CASSAVPTEAFF. CDR3 nucleotides: TGTGCCAGCAGTGCCGTCCCGACTGAAGCTTTCTTT.

The chain joins TRBV7-6 to TRBJ2-1, with unresolved D. Germline CDR1 and CDR2: SGHVS and FNYEAQ. The V gene lost 6 bases and the J gene lost 8 bases, with 8 bases spanning the gap. This CDR3 has 11 amino acids. CDR3 DNA sequence: TGTGCCAGCAGTTCTAAAGATGAGCAGTTCTTC. Residues: CASSSKDEQFF.

This chain uses TRBV6-2 or TRBV6-3 with TRBJ2-7, with D possibly TRBD2 on 6 matching bases. The germline V gene encodes CDR1 MNHEY and CDR2 SVGEGT. There are 13 residues in the CDR3. Trimming pared 0 bases from V and 6 bases from J, leaving 9 bases between. The CDR3 here is CASSYSRRGEQYF. The CDR3 DNA follows: TGTGCCAGCAGTTACTCGAGGAGGGGCGAGCAGTACTTC.

This clone appeared once. V and J are TRBV5-4 and TRBJ1-2; D uncertain. Germline CDR1 is SGHNT and CDR2 is YYREEE (reference sequence). V was cut by 0 bases and J by 3 bases, with 9 bases left in between. The CDR3 runs to 14 residues. CDR3 in amino acids: CASSLEGAHYGYTF. Here the CDR3 DNA reads TGTGCCAGCAGCTTGGAGGGTGCCCACTATGGCTACACCTTC.

This rearrangement joins TRBV6-5 to TRBJ1-5; D remains ambiguous. CDR1 and CDR2 from the germline V gene are MNHEY and SVGAGI. Trimming cost V 4 bases and J 6 bases, with 10 bases left between them. The CDR3 is 13 amino acids. This CDR3 is CASSWESLQPQHF. The CDR3 region has the DNA TGTGCCAGCAGTTGGGAGTCTCTTCAGCCCCAGCATTTT.

The rearrangement joins TRBV14 to TRBJ2-5; 8 nucleotides agree with TRBD2. The V gene's germline CDR1 is SGHDN and CDR2 FVKESK. V dropped 1 base and J dropped 2; count of bases not matched to a gene: 6. This CDR3 comprises 16 residues. As DNA, the CDR3 is TGTGCCAGCAGCCAAGCGACGGGGGGGATACAAGAGACCCAGTACTTC. It codes for CASSQATGGIQETQYF. The full variable domain, rest sourced from reference TRBV14 and TRBJ2-5, is EAGVTQFPSHSVIEKGQTVTLRCDPISGHDNLYWYRRVMGKEIKFLLHFVKESKQDESGMPNNRFLAERTGGTYSTLKVQPAELEDSGVYFCASSQATGGIQETQYFGPGTRLLVL.

The chain is built from TRBV5-4 and TRBJ2-4, with D perhaps TRBD1 or TRBD2 (6 bases each). Trimming left V 0 bases short and J 0 bases short, with 10 bases between. Germline V CDR1 and CDR2: SGHNT, YYREEE (reference sequence). The CDR3 runs to 16 residues. The CDR3 here is CASSLGGAEAKNIQYF. The CDR3 DNA is TGTGCCAGCAGCTTGGGGGGGGCAGAAGCCAAAAACATTCAGTACTTC.